The 5 T cell receptor beta chains in this list originate from one sample, sequenced in a study of T-cell reconstitution after alpha-beta-depleted transplantation in children. Preparation of the TCRbeta library used unique molecular identifiers. TCRdb recomputed calls from the PCR reads with MiXCR, one row per CDR3 protein. The profile shows around 380,000 distinct CDR3 sequences, roughly 11% of them singletons. Sequenced material: PBMCs from the stem cell graft donor, taken from the stem cell graft. The source is a human donor who donated a stem cell graft to a child with acute myeloid leukemia.

This clonotype showed up just a few times. The chain links TRBV7-6 to TRBJ2-5, with D possibly being TRBD1 (6 bases). Germline V gene sequence: CDR1 SGHVS, CDR2 FNYEAQ. The ends were cut back, 5 bases at V and 1 base at J, with 14 bases in the middle. This CDR3 has 15 residues. CDR3 sequence (DNA): TGTGCCAGCAGCCCCCTTACAGGGTTCCAAGAGACCCAGTACTTC. It specifies CASSPLTGFQETQYF.

This clonotype turned up a few times. The gene calls are TRBV20-1 and TRBJ2-1; 9 nucleotides line up with TRBD2. Germline trimming cut 3 bases from V and 8 bases from J; bases unmatched to any gene: 8. Germline V CDR1 and CDR2: DFQATT, SNEGSKA (reference sequence). CDR3 length equals 14 residues. CDR3 sequence reads: CSASVLGLADEQFF. The CDR3 DNA follows: TGCAGTGCTAGTGTGTTGGGACTAGCTGATGAGCAGTTCTTC.

This clonotype was seen a few times. The chain links TRBV10-3 to TRBJ2-5; D is possibly TRBD1 or TRBD2 (5 bases each). Germline CDR1 and CDR2: ENHRY and SYGVKD. Trimming removed 1 base at V and 1 base at J, with 10 bases between. This CDR3 is 15 amino acids long. The CDR3 sequence: CAISEFGGGQETQYF. Here the CDR3 DNA reads TGTGCCATCAGTGAGTTCGGTGGGGGCCAAGAGACCCAGTACTTC.

This clonotype was counted between two and nine times. This chain connects TRBV11-2 to TRBJ1-5; D is uncertain. V lost 3 bases and J 0 bases, leaving 9 bases between the germline ends. The CDR3 runs 15 residues. Germline V gives CDR1 SGHAT, CDR2 FQNNGV. CDR3 residues: CASSLDPISNQPQHF. CDR3 bases: TGTGCCAGCAGCTTGGATCCGATTAGCAATCAGCCCCAGCATTTT. The whole variable domain, filled in from reference TRBV11-2 and TRBJ1-5, reads EAGVAQSPRYKIIEKRQSVAFWCNPISGHATLYWYQQILGQGPKLLIQFQNNGVVDDSQLPKDRFSAERLKGVDSTLKIQPAKLEDSAVYLCASSLDPISNQPQHFGDGTRLSIL.

This clonotype was recorded a few times. J is TRBJ1-4 and V is TRBV12-3 or TRBV12-4, with unresolved D. Trimming stripped 7 bases from V and 8 bases from J, with 11 bases between. The CDR3 is 12 amino acids. This CDR3 reads CASTKLGEKLFF. The DNA of the CDR3 is TGTGCCAGCACGAAGCTTGGGGAAAAACTGTTTTTT.